One sample yielded the 10 T cell receptor beta chains listed below, sequenced in a study of long-term antiretroviral therapy in people with HIV. Sequencing relied on immunoSEQ assay v3.0, run at survey level. Data came from immunoSEQ multiplex PCR; TCRdb stores just in-frame clones and leaves some out. Counted here are approximately 17,000 clones, over 75% occurring once; the ten biggest clones make up 4% to 5.5%. The sample here was unsorted PBMCs, taken 0.1 years before starting antiretroviral therapy. These TCRs come from a man aged 18 to 29 with HIV.

The chain has TRBV23-1 and TRBJ1-6; 7 bases are a match to TRBD1. TRBV23-1 is assigned to the ORF class and has an uncertain function. The junction had 6 bases not matched to a gene; V was cut back by 2 bases and J by 8 bases. The CDR3 runs to 15 residues. Here the CDR3 DNA reads TGCGCCAGCAGTCAAAGGGACAGCTCTTATTCACCCCTCCACTTT. Its translation is CASSQRDSSYSPLHF.

This sequence joins TRBV29-1 and TRBJ2-7, with D tentatively TRBD1 (6 bases). The CDR3 sequence is 13 residues long. V shed 3 bases and J shed 0 bases, with 9 bases lying between them. Germline V gives CDR1 SQVTM, CDR2 ANQGSEA. The CDR3 nucleotides read TGCAGCGTTGAGTCAGGGGACTCCTACGAGCAGTACTTC. Translated, it gives CSVESGDSYEQYF.

V is TRBV15 and J is TRBJ1-2; 7 bases are a match to TRBD1. The CDR3 has 15 amino acids. Germline CDR1 reads LNHNV; CDR2 reads YYDKDF (reference sequence). V dropped 0 bases and J dropped 3; count of bases not matched to a gene: 4. The CDR3 DNA reads as TGTGCCACCAGCAGAGAAGGGACAGACTACTATGGCTACACCTTC. It yields the protein CATSREGTDYYGYTF.

V usage is TRBV5-4 and J usage is TRBJ2-7; TRBD2 agrees at 13 bases. The CDR3 is made up of 17 amino acids. Germline lookup yields CDR1 SGHNT and CDR2 YYREEE (reference sequence). The V segment lost 2 bases and the J segment 1 base; nucleotides outside the gene matches: 6. CDR3 residues: CASSFRTSGSISYEQYF. CDR3 DNA: TGTGCCAGCAGCTTTAGGACTAGCGGGAGCATATCCTACGAGCAGTACTTC.

CDR3 DNA: TGTGCCAGCAGCTTGGTTAGTCTCGGGGGCTATGGCTACACCTTC. Protein product: CASSLVSLGGYGYTF. The chain links TRBV5-4 to TRBJ1-2, with D tentatively TRBD1 (5 bases). The germline V and J ends were trimmed by 0 bases and 4 bases, with 13 bases remaining between them. The CDR3 contains 15 residues. Germline assignment: CDR1 SGHNT and CDR2 YYREEE (reference sequence). Supplemented by reference TRBV5-4 and TRBJ1-2, the full variable domain reads ETGVTQSPTHLIKTRGQQVTLRCSSQSGHNTVSWYQQALGQGPQFIFQYYREEENGRGNFPPRFSGLQFPNYSSELNVNALELDDSALYLCASSLVSLGGYGYTFGSGTRLTVV.

This clone was seen a single time. The chain is built from TRBV11-2 and TRBJ2-7, with D perhaps assigned TRBD1 or TRBD2 (5 bases each). The CDR3 is 13 amino acids. Germline V gene data show CDR1 as SGHAT and CDR2 as FQNNGV. V lost 3 bases to trimming and J lost 4 bases, with 10 bases between them. In DNA form, the CDR3 reads TGTGCCAGCAGCTTTGGGACGTTATACGAGCAGTACTTC. Translated, it gives CASSFGTLYEQYF. The full variable domain, its missing parts supplied by reference TRBV11-2 and TRBJ2-7, is EAGVAQSPRYKIIEKRQSVAFWCNPISGHATLYWYQQILGQGPKLLIQFQNNGVVDDSQLPKDRFSAERLKGVDSTLKIQPAKLEDSAVYLCASSFGTLYEQYFGPGTRLTVT.

V usage is TRBV5-1 and J usage is TRBJ2-7, with 11 positions matching TRBD2. Germline values: CDR1 SGHRS, CDR2 YFSETQ. The CDR3 length is 15 residues. Trimming cost V 0 bases and J 3 bases; bases outside gene matches: 2. CDR3 DNA: TGCGCCAGCAGCTTGGTAGCGGGGGGGGACTACGAGCAGTACTTC. It translates to CASSLVAGGDYEQYF. Using reference TRBV5-1 and TRBJ2-7 for the parts outside the CDR3, the full variable domain is KAGVTQTPRYLIKTRGQQVTLSCSPISGHRSVSWYQQTPGQGLQFLFEYFSETQRNKGNFPGRFSGRQFSNSRSEMNVSTLELGDSALYLCASSLVAGGDYEQYFGPGTRLTVT.

The chain combines TRBV6-1 with TRBJ1-3, with 7 bases lining up with TRBD1. Germline CDR1 and CDR2: MNHNS and SASEGT. With 8 bases clipped from V and 4 bases from J, the junction kept 8 bases outside the gene matches. The CDR3 totals 14 residues. The CDR3 nucleotides read TGTGCCAGCTCCACAGGGGCCGTCGGAAACACCATATATTTT. This translates into CASSTGAVGNTIYF.

This rearrangement joins TRBV11-2 to TRBJ2-7; 11 bases align to TRBD1. This CDR3 contains 13 residues. Germline assignment: CDR1 SGHAT and CDR2 FQNNGV. Trimming cost V 3 bases and J 6 bases; bases outside gene matches: 1. In nucleotides, the CDR3 is TGTGCCAGCAGCTTCGGGACAGGGGGCGAGCAGTACTTC. Its translation is CASSFGTGGEQYF.

The rearrangement joins TRBV14 to TRBJ2-7; TRBD1 is a possible D gene (6 bases). CDR1 and CDR2 from the germline V gene are SGHDN and FVKESK. V was cut by 6 bases and J by 6 bases, with 6 bases left in between. This CDR3 is built from 10 residues. CDR3 nucleotides: TGTGCCAGCAGACAGGGCGAGCAGTACTTC. Amino acid sequence: CASRQGEQYF.